Below are 20 T cell receptor beta chains sequenced from a single sample in a study of blood T cell repertoires in COVID-19. The table came from immunoSEQ multiplex PCR; TCRdb's copy has only in-frame clones and leaves some out. In the table there are 200,000 to 250,000 clones, roughly nine tenths of which are singletons. Sequenced: peripheral blood. The receptor set was obtained from a woman aged 55 to 70 who had recovered from COVID-19.

The chain has TRBV4-1 and TRBJ2-3; the D gene is possibly TRBD1 (5 bases). Germline CDR1 and CDR2: MGHRA and YSYEKL. V gave up 0 bases and J gave up 0 bases, with 10 bases separating them. CDR3 length: 16 residues. CDR3 loop: CASSQDRGTSTDTQYF. CDR3 nucleotides: TGCGCCAGCAGCCAAGATAGGGGAACTAGCACAGATACGCAGTATTTT.

This chain links TRBV2 with TRBJ1-6; 11 bases fit TRBD1. CDR3 size: 18 residues. V gave up 4 bases and J gave up 10 bases; unmatched junction bases: 15. Per germline, CDR1 SNHLY and CDR2 FYNNEI. The CDR3: CASSASGTGGSRLSPLHF. CDR3 nucleotides: TGTGCCAGCAGTGCATCCGGGACAGGGGGGAGTAGGCTGTCACCCCTCCACTTT.

J is TRBJ2-7 and V is TRBV6-5, with TRBD1 matching 10 bases. CDR1 is MNHEY, CDR2 SVGAGI, per germline. This CDR3 is built from 15 residues. With V trimmed by 2 bases and J by 4 bases, 5 bases remained unmatched. In nucleotides, the CDR3 is TGTGCCAGCAGTTACGATGGGGACAGGGGTTACGAGCAGTACTTC. Its protein product is CASSYDGDRGYEQYF.

This clone came up many times. The rearrangement joins TRBV6-4 to TRBJ2-1, with 10 bases fitting TRBD2. V was clipped by 3 bases and J by 9 bases; unmatched bases: 11. CDR3 length: 16 residues. Germline V gives CDR1 MRHNA, CDR2 SNTAGT. The CDR3 spells CASSEESGGALGEQFF. For the CDR3, the DNA is TGTGCCAGCAGTGAGGAGAGCGGGGGGGCTCTCGGTGAGCAGTTCTTC.

This clone came up a few times. V and J are TRBV9 and TRBJ2-3, with TRBD2 matching 7 bases. The germline gives CDR1 SGDLS, CDR2 YYNGEE. The CDR3 extends over 15 amino acids. The junction had 4 bases not matched to a gene; V was cut back by 3 bases and J by 0 bases. The CDR3 bases are TGTGCCAGCAGCGGGGAGGGAACTAGCACAGATACGCAGTATTTT. Amino acid sequence: CASSGEGTSTDTQYF.

V usage is TRBV10-3 and J usage is TRBJ2-2, with TRBD2 identical over 7 bases. CDR1 is ENHRY, CDR2 SYGVKD, per germline. Trimming at V came to 6 bases and at J to 3 bases, leaving 7 bases not matched to a gene. This CDR3 region has 15 residues. The CDR3 coding sequence is TGTGCCATCAGAGTCCATGCGGGGGACACCGGGGAGCTGTTTTTT. Translation: CAIRVHAGDTGELFF.

J is TRBJ2-5 and V is TRBV11-2; 9 bases line up with TRBD1. J lost 2 bases, V lost 5 bases, and 15 bases had no gene match. CDR3 length: 18 amino acids. The germline CDR1 and CDR2 sequences are SGHAT and FQNNGV. The CDR3, as DNA: TGTGCCAGCAGCCGAGTGTACAGGGGGCGCCGGGAACAAGAGACCCAGTACTTC. It codes for CASSRVYRGRREQETQYF.

This chain connects TRBV19 to TRBJ1-2; 10 bases match TRBD1. V gave up 8 bases and J gave up 4 bases; unmatched junction bases: 1. The V gene's germline CDR1 is LNHDA and CDR2 SQIVND (reference sequence). The CDR3 consists of 12 residues. The CDR3 region is CASWDRGYGYTF. Here the CDR3 DNA reads TGTGCCAGTTGGGACAGGGGCTATGGCTACACCTTC.

The chain carries TRBV5-1 and TRBJ2-7; D gene ambiguous. The germline gives CDR1 SGHRS, CDR2 YFSETQ. CDR3 size: 14 residues. V shed 0 bases and J shed 2 bases, with 9 bases lying between them. The CDR3 protein is CASSLELGPYEQYF. The DNA for the CDR3 is TGCGCCAGCAGCTTGGAGCTTGGGCCCTACGAGCAGTACTTC. Supplemented by reference TRBV5-1 and TRBJ2-7, the full variable domain reads KAGVTQTPRYLIKTRGQQVTLSCSPISGHRSVSWYQQTPGQGLQFLFEYFSETQRNKGNFPGRFSGRQFSNSRSEMNVSTLELGDSALYLCASSLELGPYEQYFGPGTRLTVT.

This chain joins TRBV2 and TRBJ2-6; 7 nucleotides agree with TRBD1. V trimming: 8 bases; J trimming: 0 bases; junction bases outside the gene matches: 4. This CDR3 is 15 amino acids long. From germline, CDR1 is SNHLY and CDR2 FYNNEI. The CDR3 nucleotides are TGTGCCAGCCCTGCAGGGGGCTCTGGGGCCAACGTCCTGACTTTC. This codes for CASPAGGSGANVLTF.

The chain uses TRBV5-1 and TRBJ1-1; maybe TRBD1 (6 bases). Germline V gene lookup returns CDR1 SGHRS and CDR2 YFSETQ. Trimming stripped 4 bases from V and 1 base from J, with 8 bases between. The CDR3 extends over 13 amino acids. CDR3 bases: TGCGCCAGCAGCAAACAGGGGAACACTGAAGCTTTCTTT. Its protein product is CASSKQGNTEAFF.

V gene TRBV7-2 combines with J gene TRBJ1-2, with D possibly being TRBD1 (6 bases). Germline assignment: CDR1 SGHTA and CDR2 FQGNSA. CDR3 length: 16 residues. Trimming removed 1 base from V and 4 bases from J, with 16 bases in between. CDR3 coding DNA: TGTGCCAGCAGCTTAGAGGGATTGGGGGCCGGCTATGGCTACACCTTC. This gives the protein CASSLEGLGAGYGYTF.

The chain has TRBV7-3 and TRBJ2-7, with D perhaps TRBD2 (5 bases). The CDR3 totals 14 residues. CDR1 SGHTA and CDR2 FQGTGA come from the germline V gene. The V end lost 2 bases, the J end lost 0 bases, and 8 bases lay between the germline ends. This chain's CDR3 is CASSLRGNSYEQYF. CDR3 coding DNA: TGTGCCAGCAGCTTACGGGGAAACTCCTACGAGCAGTACTTC.

The genes are TRBV2 and TRBJ2-7; D possibly corresponds to TRBD1 (5 bases). CDR3 length: 12 amino acids. V lost 6 bases, J lost 4 bases, and 10 bases lay in between. The germline V gene has CDR1 SNHLY and CDR2 FYNNEI. CDR3 in DNA: TGTGCCAGCAGCTTCACAGGATACGAGCAGTACTTC. Protein product: CASSFTGYEQYF.

The J gene is TRBJ1-2, the V gene TRBV3-1 (or the pseudogene TRBV3-2); 8 nucleotides match TRBD1. V gave up 1 base and J gave up 8 bases; unmatched junction bases: 6. The CDR3 is made up of 14 amino acids. The germline V gene encodes CDR1 LGHDT and CDR2 YNNKEL (reference sequence). The DNA of the CDR3 is TGTGCCAGCAGCCAAGGGACAGGGACGCGGGGCTACACCTTC. It translates to CASSQGTGTRGYTF.

This chain joins TRBV19 and TRBJ2-7, with 8 nucleotides matching TRBD1. Per germline, CDR1 LNHDA and CDR2 SQIVND (reference sequence). J was trimmed by 0 bases and V by 6 bases; bases with no gene match: 4. This CDR3 contains 14 residues. The CDR3 coding sequence is TGTGCCAGTAGGGAACAGGGGGACTCCTACGAGCAGTACTTC. Translated, it gives CASREQGDSYEQYF.

The CDR3 nucleotides read TGTGCCAGCAGCGCCCAGCGGGGCTACACAGATACGCAGTATTTT. Translating it yields CASSAQRGYTDTQYF. This chain uses TRBV7-2 with TRBJ2-3; 7 positions agree with TRBD2. This CDR3 is 15 amino acids long. Germline CDR1 is SGHTA and CDR2 is FQGNSA. The trim removed 5 bases at V and 2 bases at J, leaving 7 bases unmatched.

The chain links TRBV6-5 to TRBJ1-4; D perhaps matches TRBD1 (6 bases). There are 15 residues in the CDR3. V was pared by 4 bases and J by 5 bases, with 14 bases between. Germline loops: CDR1 MNHEY, CDR2 SVGAGI. CDR3 sequence: CASSSTIDRNEKLFF. CDR3 coding DNA: TGTGCCAGCAGTTCCACCATCGACAGGAATGAAAAACTGTTTTTT.

This chain links TRBV6-5 with TRBJ1-6; D is uncertain. This CDR3 has 12 amino acids. V shed 5 bases and J shed 9 bases, with 8 bases lying between them. Germline CDR1 MNHEY, CDR2 SVGAGI. The CDR3 reads CASSPPGSPLHF. CDR3 DNA: TGTGCCAGCAGTCCCCCCGGTTCACCCCTCCACTTT.

This clone was seen once. The CDR3 sequence is CASSTPTGLAGKVDTQYF. The CDR3, as DNA: TGCGCCAGCAGCACGCCGACGGGACTAGCGGGAAAGGTAGATACGCAGTATTTT. The V call is TRBV5-1, the J call TRBJ2-3; 13 bases match TRBD2. Looked up from germline, CDR1 is SGHRS and CDR2 is YFSETQ. J gave up 5 bases and V 4 bases, and 13 bases lay outside the gene matches. This CDR3 spans 18 amino acids.